Here is one T cell receptor (beta chain) with its context. Its antigen remains unknown. This sample is drawn from a study of blood T cells in healthy people across ages. General study results and limits: Nothing was known about donor CMV status, and this possibly confounded expanded clonotype changes. Older age went with lower TCR beta diversity per million T cells, in a roughly linear way.

Trimming stripped 0 bases from V and 2 bases from J, with 10 bases between. CDR3 size: 15 residues. Germline CDR1 LGHNA, CDR2 YSLEER. A second 7 to 11 cycle PCR used barcoded and J-beta primers. Each cDNA molecule received a tag from a template-switch adaptor that had 12 random nucleotides. TCRdb analysed the 5' RACE reads with MiXCR anew, one entry per CDR3 protein. Of over 600,000 distinct CDR3 sequences in the sample, around a fifth were seen once. This chain uses TRBV4-3 with TRBJ1-1, with D perhaps TRBD1 (5 bases). Material: blood. This TCR came from a man between 65 and 85 years old in good health. The CDR3 sequence: CASSQDSRDNTEAFF. Here the CDR3 DNA reads TGCGCCAGCAGCCAAGATAGCAGGGACAACACTGAAGCTTTCTTT.